This T cell receptor (beta chain) derives from a study of blood T cell repertoires in COVID-19. About the research overall: Sources were T cells, B-cell-depleted T cells, or PBMCs; the material itself was cDNA or gDNA.

Germline CDR1 is LNHDA and CDR2 is SQIVND (reference sequence). The CDR3 spans 14 residues. The V gene lost 5 bases and the J gene lost 5 bases, with 15 bases spanning the gap. Sequenced by immunoSEQ multiplex PCR; TCRdb stores in-frame clones only, minus some. The table lists 200,000 or so clones, 70% to 90% of them singletons. Sequencing was performed on peripheral blood. The chain recombines TRBV19 with TRBJ1-2; D may be TRBD1 (6 bases). This TCR derives from a man at least 80 years old with acute or convalescent COVID-19. CDR3 bases: TGTGCCAGTAGTGACCGCCGGGACATTTATGGCTACACCTTC. Its protein product is CASSDRRDIYGYTF.